The clone carrying this TCR beta chain was seen many times. This sample stems from a study of Graves' ophthalmopathy and Graves' hyperthyroidism. Amplification from RNA transcripts yielded the TCR beta CDR3 regions. HTBI primers were employed in first-round RT-PCR, then a second-round multiplex PCR followed. TCRdb re-analysed the multiplex PCR reads in MiXCR, keeping a single row per CDR3 protein. This table has more than 1,000,000 distinct CDR3 sequences, 36% appearing once. This CDR3 is 14 amino acids long. V was pared by 7 bases and J by 0 bases, with 9 bases between. The germline V gene has CDR1 WNHNN and CDR2 SYGVQD (reference sequence). Aged 18 to 65, hyperthyroidism patients had been newly diagnosed, with under 2 months' duration. Symptoms, serum thyroxine and TRAb, thyroid ultrasound, and orbital computed tomography formed the diagnostic basis.

The sample consisted of peripheral blood or thyroid tissue (not recorded which). This receptor was identified in an adult man with Graves' hyperthyroidism. The rearrangement uses TRBV10-1 and TRBJ2-2; D assignment may be TRBD1 or TRBD2 (5 bases each). The CDR3: CASNGDANTGELFF. CDR3 coding DNA: TGCGCCAGCAATGGGGACGCGAACACCGGGGAGCTGTTTTTT.